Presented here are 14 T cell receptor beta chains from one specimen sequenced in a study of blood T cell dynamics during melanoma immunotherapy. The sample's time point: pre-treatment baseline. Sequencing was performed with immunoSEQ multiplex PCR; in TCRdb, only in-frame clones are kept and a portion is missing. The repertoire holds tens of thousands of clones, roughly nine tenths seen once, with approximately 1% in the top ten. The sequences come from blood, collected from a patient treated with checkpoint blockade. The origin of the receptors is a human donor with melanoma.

The CDR3 bases are TGCAGCGGGATCGACGCCGCTACCCGACGTGAGCAGTTCTTC. Translation: CSGIDAATRREQFF. The chain carries TRBV29-1 and TRBJ2-1; D not certain. Germline V gene data show CDR1 as SQVTM and CDR2 as ANQGSEA. The CDR3 totals 14 residues. The V end was cut by 7 bases, the J end by 9 bases, with 22 bases between.

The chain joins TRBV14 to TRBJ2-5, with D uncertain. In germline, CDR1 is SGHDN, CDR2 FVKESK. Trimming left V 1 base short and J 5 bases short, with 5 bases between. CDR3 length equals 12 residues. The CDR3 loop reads CASSQVTETQYF. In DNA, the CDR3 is TGTGCCAGCAGCCAAGTTACGGAGACCCAGTACTTC. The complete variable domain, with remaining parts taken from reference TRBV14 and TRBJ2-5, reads EAGVTQFPSHSVIEKGQTVTLRCDPISGHDNLYWYRRVMGKEIKFLLHFVKESKQDESGMPNNRFLAERTGGTYSTLKVQPAELEDSGVYFCASSQVTETQYFGPGTRLLVL.

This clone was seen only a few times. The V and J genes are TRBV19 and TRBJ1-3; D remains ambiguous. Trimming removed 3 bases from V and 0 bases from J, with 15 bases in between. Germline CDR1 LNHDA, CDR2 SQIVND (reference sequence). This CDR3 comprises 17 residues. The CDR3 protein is CASSMRRTIYSGNTIYF. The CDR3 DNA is TGTGCCAGTAGTATGCGCAGGACTATCTACTCTGGAAACACCATATATTTT. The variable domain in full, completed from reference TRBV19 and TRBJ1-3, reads DGGITQSPKYLFRKEGQNVTLSCEQNLNHDAMYWYRQDPGQGLRLIYYSQIVNDFQKGDIAEGYSVSREKKESFPLTVTSAQKNPTAFYLCASSMRRTIYSGNTIYFGEGSWLTVV.

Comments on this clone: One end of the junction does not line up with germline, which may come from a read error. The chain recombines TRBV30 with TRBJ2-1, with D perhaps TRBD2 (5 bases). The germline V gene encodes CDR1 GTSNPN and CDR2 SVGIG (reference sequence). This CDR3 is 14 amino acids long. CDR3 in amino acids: CAWSISGSYDEQFF. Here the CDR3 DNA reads TGTGCCTGGAGTATCAGCGGCTCCTACGATGAGCAGTTCTTC.

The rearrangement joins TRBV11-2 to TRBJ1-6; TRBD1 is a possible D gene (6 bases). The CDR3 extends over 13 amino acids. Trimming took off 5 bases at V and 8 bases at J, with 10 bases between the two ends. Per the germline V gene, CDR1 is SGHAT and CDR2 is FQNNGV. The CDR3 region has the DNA TGTGCCAGCAGCACTAGACAGGATTCACCCCTCCACTTT. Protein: CASSTRQDSPLHF.

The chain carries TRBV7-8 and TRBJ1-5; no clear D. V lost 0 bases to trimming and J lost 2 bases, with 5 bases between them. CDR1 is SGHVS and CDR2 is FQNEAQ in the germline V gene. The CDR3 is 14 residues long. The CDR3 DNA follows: TGTGCCAGCAGCTTAGCCCTCGGCAATCAGCCCCAGCATTTT. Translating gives CASSLALGNQPQHF.

The CDR3 loop is CASSQSGTGETQYF. The CDR3 nucleotides read TGTGCCAGCAGTCAATCCGGGACTGGAGAGACCCAGTACTTC. This chain connects TRBV6-6 to TRBJ2-5; D is possibly TRBD2 (6 bases). CDR1 and CDR2 (germline): MNHNY, SVGAGI (reference sequence). The length of the CDR3 is 14 residues. Trimming took off 5 bases at V and 4 bases at J, with 14 bases between the two ends.

The CDR3 region has the DNA TGTGCCTGGAGGGGGGGCTCCTATGGCTACACCTTC. Translating it yields CAWRGGSYGYTF. The chain uses TRBV30 and TRBJ1-2, with D tentatively TRBD1 (6 bases). Trimming took off 3 bases at V and 4 bases at J, with 9 bases between the two ends. The germline CDR1 and CDR2 sequences are GTSNPN and SVGIG (reference sequence). The CDR3 covers 12 residues.

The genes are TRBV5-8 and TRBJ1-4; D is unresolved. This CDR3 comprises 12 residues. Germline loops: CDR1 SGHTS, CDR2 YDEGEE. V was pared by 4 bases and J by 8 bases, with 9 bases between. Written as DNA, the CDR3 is TGTGCCAGCAGCGACCACGCAGAAAAACTGTTTTTT. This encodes CASSDHAEKLFF.

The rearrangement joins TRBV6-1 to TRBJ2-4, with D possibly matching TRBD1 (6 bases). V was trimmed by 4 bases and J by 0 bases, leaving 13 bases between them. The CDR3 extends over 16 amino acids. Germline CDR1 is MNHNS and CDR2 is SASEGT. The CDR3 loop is CASSAGGAGAKNIQYF. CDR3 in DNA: TGTGCCAGCAGTGCTGGGGGCGCGGGAGCCAAAAACATTCAGTACTTC.

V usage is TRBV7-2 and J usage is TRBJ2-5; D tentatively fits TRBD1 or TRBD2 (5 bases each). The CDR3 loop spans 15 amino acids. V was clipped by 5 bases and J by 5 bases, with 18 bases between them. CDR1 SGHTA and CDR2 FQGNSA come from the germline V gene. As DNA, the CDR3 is TGTGCCAGCAGCCTTGGTTCGAGGGGCATGGAGACCCAGTACTTC. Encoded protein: CASSLGSRGMETQYF.

This CDR3 is CASSLEYRGNTEAFF. In DNA form, the CDR3 reads TGCGCCAGCAGCTTGGAGTACAGGGGGAACACTGAAGCTTTCTTT. The chain links TRBV5-1 to TRBJ1-1; 7 bases map to TRBD1. The CDR3 covers 15 residues. CDR1 is SGHRS and CDR2 is YFSETQ in the germline V gene. J was trimmed by 1 base and V by 0 bases; bases with no gene match: 3.

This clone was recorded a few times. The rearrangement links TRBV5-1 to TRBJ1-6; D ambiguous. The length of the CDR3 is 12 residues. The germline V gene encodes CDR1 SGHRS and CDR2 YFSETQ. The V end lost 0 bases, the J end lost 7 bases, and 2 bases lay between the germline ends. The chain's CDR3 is CASSLGNSPLHF. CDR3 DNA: TGCGCCAGCAGCTTGGGGAATTCACCCCTCCACTTT. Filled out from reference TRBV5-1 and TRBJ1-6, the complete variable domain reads KAGVTQTPRYLIKTRGQQVTLSCSPISGHRSVSWYQQTPGQGLQFLFEYFSETQRNKGNFPGRFSGRQFSNSRSEMNVSTLELGDSALYLCASSLGNSPLHFGNGTRLTVT.

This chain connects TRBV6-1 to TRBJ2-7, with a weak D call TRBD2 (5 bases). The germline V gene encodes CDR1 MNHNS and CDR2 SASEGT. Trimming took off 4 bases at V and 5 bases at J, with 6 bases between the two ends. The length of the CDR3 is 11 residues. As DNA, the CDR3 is TGTGCCAGCAGTGTCGGGGACGAGCAGTACTTC. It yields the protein CASSVGDEQYF.